Listed below are T cell receptor beta chains from one sample, sequenced in a study of T cell responses to AZD1222 COVID-19 vaccine. Measured with immunoSEQ multiplex PCR; TCRdb has only the in-frame clones, and not every one. Of 180,000 or so clones listed, roughly 93% were seen once; the top ten hold 3.5% to 5%. Here the sequenced sample was peripheral blood, taken on day 0 of AZD1222 vaccination. These receptor sequences come from an adult in good health. Each CDR3 is given with its conserved first and last residue. The order of the fields is V gene, clone size, D gene, J gene, CDR3 DNA, CDR3 protein. The D gene is left open where the match is weak. Clone size appears in some rows only: once, few, many, or a class for an expanded clone.

TRBV18	.	TRBD1	TRBJ1-4	TGTGCCAGCTCAGGGGGACAGCGGAGGGATGAAAAACTGTTTTTT	CASSGGQRRDEKLFF
TRBV7-9	.	TRBD1	TRBJ2-7	TGTGCCAGCAGCTCATACTTAGGGACAGGGGGGAACTACGAGCAGTACTTC	CASSSYLGTGGNYEQYF
TRBV3-1/TRBV3-2	once	.	TRBJ1-1	TGTGCCAGCAGCCCATCCTATCCTAGGGGGTGGAACACTGAAGCTTTCTTT	CASSPSYPRGWNTEAFF
TRBV5-6	.	TRBD2	TRBJ2-3	TGTGCCAGCAGCCCCCGGACTAGCGGGAGAGCGTTACCAAGGGATACGCAGTATTTT	CASSPRTSGRALPRDTQYF
TRBV19	once	.	TRBJ1-5	TGTGCCAGTAGCATTACAGGTAGCAATCAGCCCCAGCATTTT	CASSITGSNQPQHF
TRBV6-1	.	.	TRBJ1-5	TGTGCCAGCAGTGAATTTAAGGGTGGTCAGCCCCAGCATTTT	CASSEFKGGQPQHF
TRBV5-1	.	.	TRBJ2-3	TGCGCCAGCAGCTTGGGCGGGTCGGTACGCACAGATACGCAGTATTTT	CASSLGGSVRTDTQYF
TRBV7-2	.	.	TRBJ2-5	TGTGCCAGCAGCCTTCACCCCGACCCTCCTTCCCAGTACTTC	CASSLHPDPPSQYF
TRBV11-2	.	TRBD1	TRBJ1-2	TGTGCCAGCAGCTCGGGACAGGGGCAGGGCTACACCTTC	CASSSGQGQGYTF
TRBV27	.	.	TRBJ1-3	TGTGCCAGCAGTTTATTTGGGACGTCCGGAAACACCATATATTTT	CASSLFGTSGNTIYF
TRBV3-1/TRBV3-2	.	.	TRBJ1-1	TGTGCCAGCAGCCAATCGGGTGGGGCTGAAGCTTTCTTT	CASSQSGGAEAFF
TRBV4-1	.	.	TRBJ2-7	TGCGCCAGCAGCTCAACTGGCGAGCAGTACTTC	CASSSTGEQYF
TRBV14	.	.	TRBJ1-3	TGTGCCAGCAGCCTCACGCTATCTGGAAACACCATATATTTT	CASSLTLSGNTIYF
TRBV3-1/TRBV3-2	.	.	TRBJ1-6	TGTGCCAGCAGCCACAATTCACCCCTCCACTTT	CASSHNSPLHF
TRBV6-2/TRBV6-3	.	TRBD1	TRBJ1-1	TGTGCCAGCAGTTATAGGGACAGTATGAACACTGAAGCTTTCTTT	CASSYRDSMNTEAFF
TRBV6-5	.	.	TRBJ1-2	TGTGCCAGCAGTCCGAGGGAGTACGGCTACACCTTC	CASSPREYGYTF
TRBV15	.	.	TRBJ2-3	TGTGCCACCAGCAGAGCAGGGTGGTCAGATACGCAGTATTTT	CATSRAGWSDTQYF
TRBV12-5	.	.	TRBJ1-5	TGTGCTAGTGGTTTGGTATTGACAGATCGCAATCAGCCCCAGCATTTT	CASGLVLTDRNQPQHF
TRBV28	few	TRBD2	TRBJ2-2	TGTGCCAGCACGGGAGGGATAAACACCGGGGAGCTGTTTTTT	CASTGGINTGELFF
TRBV11-2	.	.	TRBJ2-7	TGTGCCAGCAGAGACGGCCAGTTAAGAATTGACGAGCAGTACTTC	CASRDGQLRIDEQYF
TRBV5-1	.	.	TRBJ2-3	TGCGCCAGCAGCTTGTATCCGGGGCGATACACAGATACGCAGTATTTT	CASSLYPGRYTDTQYF
TRBV6-1	.	.	TRBJ1-2	TGTGCCAGCAGTGAAGGGACGGCAGACTATGGCTACACCTTC	CASSEGTADYGYTF
TRBV20-1	.	.	TRBJ2-3	TGCAGTGCTCATCCGAGAGATACGCAGTATTTT	CSAHPRDTQYF
TRBV28	.	.	TRBJ2-3	TGTGCCAGCAGTTTAGGGTCCACAGATACGCAGTATTTT	CASSLGSTDTQYF
TRBV27	.	.	TRBJ2-7	TGTGCCAGCAGTTTCGGGAGAGCAACCTACGAGCAGTACTTC	CASSFGRATYEQYF
TRBV2	.	.	TRBJ2-1	TGTGCCAGCAGTGAAGCGCCTCCCTTCACCGCGACAAAGAACAATGAGCAGTTCTTC	CASSEAPPFTATKNNEQFF
TRBV10-1	.	TRBD1	TRBJ2-2	TGCGCCAGCAGTCCCCTGGGACAGACGAACACCGGGGAGCTGTTTTTT	CASSPLGQTNTGELFF
TRBV5-6	.	TRBD1	TRBJ1-4	TGTGCCAGCAGCCCGTTGGGGAAGGGGGCGGTGGAAAAACTGTTTTTT	CASSPLGKGAVEKLFF
TRBV6-5	.	TRBD1	TRBJ1-1	TGTGCCAGCAGTTTCCGCGGGACAGGGGCCTCTGAAGCTTTCTTT	CASSFRGTGASEAFF
TRBV19	few	.	TRBJ1-1	TGTGCCAGTATAAAGCTGGAGGGGCGGATTACTGAAGCTTTCTTT	CASIKLEGRITEAFF
TRBV27	.	.	TRBJ1-5	TGTGCCAGCAGTCCTCGACCTACAGGGTTGAGCAATCAGCCCCAGCATTTT	CASSPRPTGLSNQPQHF
TRBV5-4	few	TRBD1	TRBJ1-2	TGTGCCAGCAGCGTCTCCAGGGGACAGGGTGATGGCTACACCTTC	CASSVSRGQGDGYTF
TRBV28	.	.	TRBJ1-5	TGTGCCAGTACGGGACACCACCCCAATCAGCCCCAGCATTTT	CASTGHHPNQPQHF